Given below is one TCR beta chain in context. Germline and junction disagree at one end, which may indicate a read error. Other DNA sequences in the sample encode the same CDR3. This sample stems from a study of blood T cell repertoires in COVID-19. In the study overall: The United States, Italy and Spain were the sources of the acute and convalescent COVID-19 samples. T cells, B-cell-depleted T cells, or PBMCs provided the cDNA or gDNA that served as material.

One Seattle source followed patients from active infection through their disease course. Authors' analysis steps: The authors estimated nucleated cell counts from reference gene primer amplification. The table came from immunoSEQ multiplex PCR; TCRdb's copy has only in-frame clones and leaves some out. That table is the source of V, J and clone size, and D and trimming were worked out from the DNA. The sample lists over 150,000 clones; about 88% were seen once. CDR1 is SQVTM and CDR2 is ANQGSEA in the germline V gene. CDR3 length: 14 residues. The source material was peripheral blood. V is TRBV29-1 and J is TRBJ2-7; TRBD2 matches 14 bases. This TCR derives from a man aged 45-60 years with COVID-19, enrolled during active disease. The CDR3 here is CSVAGLAGAYEQYF. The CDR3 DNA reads TGCAGCGTTGCGGGACTAGCGGGAGCTTACGAGCAATACTTC.